Presented here are 25 T cell receptor beta chains from one specimen sequenced in a study of technical replicates of blood from a few donors. Here immunoSEQ multiplex PCR was the method, and the copy in TCRdb shows in-frame clones only, minus some. The table records about 12,000 clones, roughly 95% of them present only once. The sample consisted of PBMCs. Source of these receptors: a human donor in good health.

With respect to this clone: The junction departs from germline at one end; a sequencing error may be responsible. The J gene is TRBJ1-2, the V gene TRBV30; no firm D call. From germline, CDR1 is GTSNPN and CDR2 SVGIG (reference sequence). The CDR3 covers 11 residues. CDR3 loop: CAWSVSRARAF. CDR3 sequence (DNA): TGTGCCTGGAGTGTCTCAAGGGCGCGGGCCTTC.

The gene calls are TRBV2 and TRBJ2-5; 10 nucleotides agree with TRBD2. The CDR3 extends over 17 amino acids. CDR1 SNHLY and CDR2 FYNNEI come from the germline V gene. Unmatched junction bases numbered 12, after V lost 2 bases and J lost 6 bases. The CDR3 is CASSELWGAGGKKTQYF. CDR3 coding DNA: TGTGCCAGCAGTGAACTATGGGGAGCGGGAGGGAAAAAGACCCAGTACTTC.

The sample holds one count of this clone. The V gene is TRBV30, the J gene TRBJ1-6; 9 nucleotides align to TRBD1. CDR1 is GTSNPN and CDR2 is SVGIG in the germline V gene (reference sequence). The CDR3 is made up of 13 amino acids. J gave up 7 bases and V 4 bases, and 2 bases lay outside the gene matches. The CDR3 DNA is TGTGCCTGGACCGGGACAGGGAATTCACCCCTCCACTTT. This translates into CAWTGTGNSPLHF.

The CDR3 protein is CASSYPEGLAGGYNEQFF. The DNA of the CDR3 is TGTGCCAGCAGTTACCCGGAGGGACTAGCGGGAGGGTACAATGAGCAGTTCTTC. The chain recombines TRBV27 with TRBJ2-1; 16 nucleotides line up with TRBD2. Germline assignment: CDR1 MNHEY and CDR2 SMNVEV (reference sequence). The length of the CDR3 is 18 residues. Trimming removed 4 bases from V and 4 bases from J; junction bases left unmatched: 7.

This clone was found once. The chain combines TRBV19 with TRBJ1-5, with 9 positions matching TRBD1. J lost 6 bases, V lost 4 bases, and 4 bases had no gene match. The CDR3 is 14 residues long. Germline CDR1 and CDR2: LNHDA and SQIVND (reference sequence). The CDR3 region is CASSNYRGPQPQHF. The CDR3 DNA follows: TGTGCCAGTAGTAACTACAGGGGGCCTCAGCCCCAGCATTTT.

The chain links TRBV30 to TRBJ2-5; D perhaps matches TRBD1 (6 bases). Between the trimmed V and J ends, which lost 4 bases and 5 bases, there was a span of 11 bases. This CDR3 has 12 amino acids. Looked up from germline, CDR1 is GTSNPN and CDR2 is SVGIG (reference sequence). The CDR3, as DNA: TGTGCCTGGACTCAGGGGTATGAGACCCAGTACTTC. This translates into CAWTQGYETQYF.

The chain combines TRBV27 with TRBJ2-1; weak D call: TRBD1 (5 bases). CDR1 and CDR2 (germline): MNHEY, SMNVEV (reference sequence). The CDR3 is made up of 14 amino acids. V was cut by 7 bases and J by 0 bases, with 10 bases left in between. CDR3 in DNA: TGTGCCAGCAACCTTAGGGGCTCCTACAATGAGCAGTTCTTC. Its protein is CASNLRGSYNEQFF.

In its sample, this clone was seen once. CDR3 sequence reads: CASGLVLGTSRYNEQFF. For the CDR3, the DNA is TGTGCTAGTGGTTTGGTGCTCGGGACTAGCAGATACAATGAGCAGTTCTTC. V gene TRBV12-5 combines with J gene TRBJ2-1, with 9 nucleotides matching TRBD2. CDR3 length: 17 residues. V lost 0 bases and J lost 4; bases outside the gene matches: 7. Germline CDR1 LGHNT, CDR2 FRNRAP.

The rearrangement uses TRBV6-1 and TRBJ2-7; D may be TRBD1 (6 bases). In germline, CDR1 is MNHNS, CDR2 SASEGT. Trimming pared 0 bases from V and 3 bases from J, leaving 12 bases between. The CDR3 extends over 15 amino acids. The CDR3 loop is CASSEAPGAFYEQYF. The DNA of the CDR3 is TGTGCCAGCAGTGAAGCACCAGGGGCCTTCTACGAGCAGTACTTC.

The chain carries TRBV5-5 and TRBJ2-5; maybe TRBD1 (6 bases). Trimming stripped 0 bases from V and 7 bases from J, with 16 bases between. CDR1 and CDR2 (germline): SGHKS, YYEKEE (reference sequence). The CDR3 has 15 residues. The CDR3 region is CASSLEGQQRGTQYF. The CDR3 coding sequence is TGTGCCAGCAGCTTGGAGGGACAACAACGGGGGACCCAGTACTTC.

J is TRBJ1-2 and V is TRBV19; D is perhaps TRBD1 (5 bases). The CDR3 is made up of 14 amino acids. The germline V and J ends were trimmed by 9 bases and 4 bases, with 18 bases remaining between them. Germline loops: CDR1 LNHDA, CDR2 SQIVND (reference sequence). DNA of the CDR3: TGTGCCAGCGGCAAAGGCCCGGGGGGCTATGGCTACACCTTC. As protein: CASGKGPGGYGYTF. Looking up the rest from reference TRBV19 and TRBJ1-2 gives the full variable domain: DGGITQSPKYLFRKEGQNVTLSCEQNLNHDAMYWYRQDPGQGLRLIYYSQIVNDFQKGDIAEGYSVSREKKESFPLTVTSAQKNPTAFYLCASGKGPGGYGYTFGSGTRLTVV.

V usage is TRBV5-4 and J usage is TRBJ2-5; 9 bases line up with TRBD1. The V gene end was trimmed by 4 bases and the J gene end by 7 bases; junction bases not matched to a gene: 8. The CDR3 spans 14 residues. Germline assignment: CDR1 SGHNT and CDR2 YYREEE (reference sequence). The CDR3 nucleotides are TGTGCCAGCAGCCGGGGACAGGGTGACGGGACCCAGTACTTC. This gives the protein CASSRGQGDGTQYF.

V is TRBV7-2 and J is TRBJ2-7, with 7 bases identical to TRBD2. The CDR3 is made up of 17 amino acids. Per the germline V gene, CDR1 is SGHTA and CDR2 is FQGNSA. With 1 base clipped from V and 5 bases from J, the junction kept 14 bases outside the gene matches. The CDR3 bases are TGTGCCAGCAGCTTAGGGGGAGGGAGGTATTTCGGTAACGAGCAGTACTTC. Amino acid sequence: CASSLGGGRYFGNEQYF. Combining the CDR3 with reference TRBV7-2 and TRBJ2-7 gives the whole variable domain GAGVSQSPSNKVTEKGKDVELRCDPISGHTALYWYRQSLGQGLEFLIYFQGNSAPDKSGLPSDRFSAERTGGSVSTLTIQRTQQEDSAVYLCASSLGGGRYFGNEQYFGPGTRLTVT.

The chain joins TRBV4-2 to TRBJ2-7; TRBD2 aligns across 9 bases. J lost 2 bases, V lost 0 bases, and 5 bases had no gene match. Germline values: CDR1 LGHNA, CDR2 YNFKEQ. The CDR3 sequence is 16 residues long. In DNA, the CDR3 is TGTGCCAGCAGCCAAGATAGACTAGCGGTTACCTACGAGCAGTACTTC. As protein: CASSQDRLAVTYEQYF.

The sample holds one count of this clone. The chain carries TRBV7-6 and TRBJ2-1, with D possibly being TRBD1 (5 bases). Trimming cost V 2 bases and J 8 bases, with 7 bases left between them. CDR1 and CDR2 from the germline V gene are SGHVS and FNYEAQ. The CDR3 is made up of 12 amino acids. CDR3 loop: CASSLQGDEQFF. Written as DNA, the CDR3 is TGTGCCAGCAGCTTACAGGGCGATGAGCAGTTCTTC.

This clone was observed a handful of times. J is TRBJ2-1 and V is TRBV9; D possibly corresponds to TRBD2 (7 bases). V was cut by 3 bases and J by 1 base, with 11 bases left in between. The CDR3 is 15 residues long. In germline, CDR1 is SGDLS, CDR2 YYNGEE. The CDR3 here is CASSEGGGSYNEQFF. The CDR3 nucleotides are TGTGCCAGCAGCGAGGGGGGGGGTTCCTACAATGAGCAGTTCTTC.

The rearrangement joins TRBV7-9 to TRBJ1-1, with 7 nucleotides matching TRBD1. J gave up 6 bases and V 3 bases, and 1 base lay outside the gene matches. The CDR3 contains 12 residues. Germline values: CDR1 SEHNR, CDR2 FQNEAQ (reference sequence). The CDR3 DNA follows: TGTGCCAGCAGCTTGGGGACAGCTGAAGCTTTCTTT. It codes for CASSLGTAEAFF.

The genes are TRBV5-1 and TRBJ1-1; 8 positions match TRBD1. Germline trimming cut 1 base from V and 1 base from J; bases unmatched to any gene: 9. In germline, CDR1 is SGHRS, CDR2 YFSETQ. The CDR3 length is 17 residues. The CDR3 DNA is TGCGCCAGCAGCTTGTTGGGACAGGCCGGGGGGAACACTGAAGCTTTCTTT. Its translation: CASSLLGQAGGNTEAFF.

The chain is built from TRBV7-2 and TRBJ2-7, with 9 bases that match TRBD2. The CDR3 extends over 14 amino acids. Trimming took 1 base from V and 7 from J; bases not matched to a gene: 5. Looked up from germline, CDR1 is SGHTA and CDR2 is FQGNSA. In nucleotides, the CDR3 is TGTGCCAGCAGCTTAGGAGTGCTAGCGGGAGAGCAGTACTTC. Protein sequence: CASSLGVLAGEQYF.

The count of this clone is one. The chain has TRBV4-2 and TRBJ1-4, with a weak D call TRBD1 (6 bases). The germline gives CDR1 LGHNA, CDR2 YNFKEQ. Trimming left V 3 bases short and J 4 bases short, with 6 bases between. The CDR3 runs 13 residues. CDR3 DNA: TGTGCCAGCAGCCAGGACAGTAATGAAAAACTGTTTTTT. It is translated as CASSQDSNEKLFF.

The V and J genes are TRBV5-1 and TRBJ2-1, with D maybe TRBD2 (5 bases). Per germline, CDR1 SGHRS and CDR2 YFSETQ. The CDR3 is made up of 15 amino acids. Trimming cost V 4 bases and J 1 base, with 12 bases left between them. The CDR3 reads CASSKTPGSYNEQFF. The CDR3 coding sequence is TGCGCCAGCAGCAAAACCCCGGGGTCCTACAATGAGCAGTTCTTC.

The V gene is TRBV7-9, the J gene TRBJ2-1; 11 nucleotides agree with TRBD2. Germline V gene sequence: CDR1 SEHNR, CDR2 FQNEAQ (reference sequence). V gave up 7 bases and J gave up 5 bases; unmatched junction bases: 16. The CDR3 has 18 amino acids. CDR3 sequence: CASTPRSATSGTHNEQFF. In DNA form, the CDR3 reads TGTGCCAGCACCCCAAGAAGCGCGACTAGCGGGACCCACAATGAGCAGTTCTTC.

The chain is built from TRBV5-4 and TRBJ2-3; 8 positions agree with TRBD2. CDR3 length: 18 residues. Germline V gene data show CDR1 as SGHNT and CDR2 as YYREEE (reference sequence). The ends lost 4 bases at V and 0 bases at J; junction bases unmatched: 13. The chain's CDR3 is CASSPGLAGALSTDTQYF. The CDR3 DNA follows: TGTGCCAGCAGCCCCGGACTAGCTGGGGCATTAAGCACAGATACGCAGTATTTT.

The rearrangement links TRBV19 to TRBJ1-4; 8 bases align to TRBD1. V lost 1 base and J lost 8; bases outside the gene matches: 6. CDR3 length: 15 residues. Germline CDR1 and CDR2: LNHDA and SQIVND (reference sequence). This CDR3 is CASSIVGTGGEKLFF. CDR3 nucleotides: TGTGCCAGTAGTATAGTTGGGACAGGAGGCGAAAAACTGTTTTTT.

The V and J genes are TRBV28 and TRBJ1-2, with 7 nucleotides matching TRBD1. The junction had 4 bases not matched to a gene; V was cut back by 2 bases and J by 4 bases. The length of the CDR3 is 14 residues. Germline CDR1 and CDR2: MDHEN and SYDVKM. The chain's CDR3 is CASSLTGVTYGYTF. CDR3 bases: TGTGCCAGCAGTTTAACAGGGGTTACCTATGGCTACACCTTC.